This TCR beta chain was recovered during a study of blood T cells in healthy people across ages. Study conclusions and caveats: More naive CD4+ cells and higher diversity were found in long-lived than in aged donors. Naive T cell percentage strongly correlated with TCR beta diversity.

Points on this clonotype: Its antigen is unidentified.

A J-beta primer mix and a sample-barcoded 5' primer were used in a second PCR of roughly 6 to 11 cycles. Every cDNA molecule carried a tag from a template-switch adaptor bearing 12 random nucleotides. One entry per CDR3 protein results from TCRdb running MiXCR on the 5' RACE reads. The sample yields over a million distinct CDR3 sequences, approximately 63% seen once. Trimming at V came to 5 bases and at J to 2 bases, leaving 3 bases not matched to a gene. The CDR3 is 14 residues long. The sequencing sample was made of blood. This sequence originates from a man in his late teens or twenties in good health. The gene calls are TRBV12-3 or TRBV12-4 and TRBJ2-1; TRBD2 aligns across 7 bases. The CDR3 sequence is CASSTSEAYNEQFF. Here the CDR3 DNA reads TGTGCCAGCAGTACTAGCGAAGCCTACAATGAGCAGTTCTTC.